This T cell receptor (beta chain) originates from a study of circulating and synovial CD4+ cells in juvenile arthritis. The CDR3 is 13 residues long. Germline V gene sequence: CDR1 SNHLY, CDR2 FYNNEI. V was trimmed by 4 bases and J by 1 base, leaving 7 bases between them. Study results and caveats: Circulating pathogenic-like lymphocytes shared a substantially higher fraction of CDR3 sequences with synovium than bulk blood.

The table lists this clone with a count of one. The target antigen is unknown. The table came from immunoSEQ multiplex PCR; TCRdb's copy has only in-frame clones and leaves some out. The sample gives 25,000 to 35,000 clones, roughly 93% of which show up once; approximately 2.8% is in the top ten. The rearrangement links TRBV2 to TRBJ1-1; D unclear. The receptor was derived from a human donor with juvenile idiopathic arthritis. Sequenced sample: CD4+ T cells from blood. As DNA, the CDR3 is TGTGCCAGCAGTGTACTGCCGAACACTGAAGCTTTCTTT. Protein sequence: CASSVLPNTEAFF.